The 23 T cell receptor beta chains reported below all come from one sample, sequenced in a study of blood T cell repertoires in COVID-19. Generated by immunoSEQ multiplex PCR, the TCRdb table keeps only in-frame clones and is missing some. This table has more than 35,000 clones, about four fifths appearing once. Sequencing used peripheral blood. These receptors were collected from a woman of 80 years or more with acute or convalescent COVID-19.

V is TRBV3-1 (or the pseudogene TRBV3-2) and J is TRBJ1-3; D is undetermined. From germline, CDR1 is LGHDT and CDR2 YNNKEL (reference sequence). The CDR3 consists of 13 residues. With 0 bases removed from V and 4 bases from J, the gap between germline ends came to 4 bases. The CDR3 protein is CASSQDQGNTIYF. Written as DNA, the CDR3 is TGTGCCAGCAGCCAAGATCAGGGAAACACCATATATTTT.

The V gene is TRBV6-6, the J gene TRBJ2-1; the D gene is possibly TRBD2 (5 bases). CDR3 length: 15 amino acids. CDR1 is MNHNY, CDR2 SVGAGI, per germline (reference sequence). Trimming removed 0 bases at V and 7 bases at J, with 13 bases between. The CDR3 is CASSYSRELGNEQFF. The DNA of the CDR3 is TGTGCCAGCAGTTACTCGAGGGAGTTGGGGAATGAGCAGTTCTTC.

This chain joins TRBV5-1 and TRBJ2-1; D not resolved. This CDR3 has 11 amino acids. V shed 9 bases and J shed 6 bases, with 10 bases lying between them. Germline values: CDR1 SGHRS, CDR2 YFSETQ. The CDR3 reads CANPSGNEQFF. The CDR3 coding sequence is TGCGCCAACCCTTCGGGCAATGAGCAGTTCTTC. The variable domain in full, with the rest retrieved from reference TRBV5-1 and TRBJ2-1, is KAGVTQTPRYLIKTRGQQVTLSCSPISGHRSVSWYQQTPGQGLQFLFEYFSETQRNKGNFPGRFSGRQFSNSRSEMNVSTLELGDSALYLCANPSGNEQFFGPGTRLTVL.

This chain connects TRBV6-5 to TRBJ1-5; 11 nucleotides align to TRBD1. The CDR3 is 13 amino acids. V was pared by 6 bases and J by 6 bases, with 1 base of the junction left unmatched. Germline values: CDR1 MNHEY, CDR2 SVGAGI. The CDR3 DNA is TGTGCCAGCAGCGGGACAGGGGGTCAGCCCCAGCATTTT. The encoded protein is CASSGTGGQPQHF.

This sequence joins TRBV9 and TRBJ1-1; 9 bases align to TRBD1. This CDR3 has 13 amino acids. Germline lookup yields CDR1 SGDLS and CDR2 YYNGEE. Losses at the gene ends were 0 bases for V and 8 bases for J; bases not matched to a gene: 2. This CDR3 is CASSVEDRGEAFF. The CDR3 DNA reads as TGTGCCAGCAGCGTAGAGGACAGGGGAGAAGCTTTCTTT.

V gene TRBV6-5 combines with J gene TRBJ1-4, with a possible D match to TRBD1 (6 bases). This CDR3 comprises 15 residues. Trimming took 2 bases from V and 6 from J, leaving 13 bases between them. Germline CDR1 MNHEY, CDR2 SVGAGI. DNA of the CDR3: TGTGCCAGCAGTTACGCCGGGAGGGGGTATGAAAAACTGTTTTTT. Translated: CASSYAGRGYEKLFF.

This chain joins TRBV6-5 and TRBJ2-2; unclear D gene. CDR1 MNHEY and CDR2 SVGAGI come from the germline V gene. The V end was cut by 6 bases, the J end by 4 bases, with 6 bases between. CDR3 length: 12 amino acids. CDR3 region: CASRRATGELFF. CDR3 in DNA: TGTGCCAGCAGAAGAGCCACCGGGGAGCTGTTTTTT.

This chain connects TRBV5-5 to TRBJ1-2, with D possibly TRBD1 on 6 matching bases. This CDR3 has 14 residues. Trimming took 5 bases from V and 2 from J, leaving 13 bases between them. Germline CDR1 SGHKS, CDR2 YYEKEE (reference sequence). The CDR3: CASRYRDNNYGYTF. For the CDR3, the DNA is TGTGCCAGCAGATACCGGGACAACAACTATGGCTACACCTTC.

The CDR3, as DNA: TGTGCCACCAGGAAGACAGGAATGAACACTGAAGCTTTCTTT. As protein: CATRKTGMNTEAFF. V gene TRBV24-1 combines with J gene TRBJ1-1, with a possible D match to TRBD1 (6 bases). V lost 7 bases to trimming and J lost 0 bases, with 11 bases between them. Germline CDR1 reads KGHDR; CDR2 reads SFDVKD. The CDR3 covers 14 residues.

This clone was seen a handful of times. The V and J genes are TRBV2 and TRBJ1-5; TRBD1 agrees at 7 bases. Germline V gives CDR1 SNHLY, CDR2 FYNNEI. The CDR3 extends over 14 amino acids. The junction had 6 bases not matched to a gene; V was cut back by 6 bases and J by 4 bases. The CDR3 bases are TGTGCCAGCAGCTCGGGACAGCCTAATCAGCCCCAGCATTTT. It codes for CASSSGQPNQPQHF.

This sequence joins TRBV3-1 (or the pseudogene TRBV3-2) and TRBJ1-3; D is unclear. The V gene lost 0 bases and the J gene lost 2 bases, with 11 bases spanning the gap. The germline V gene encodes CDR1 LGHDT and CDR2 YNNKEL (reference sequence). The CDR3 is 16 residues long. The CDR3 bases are TGTGCCAGCAGCCAAGATGGAGGGATGCCTGGAAACACCATATATTTT. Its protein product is CASSQDGGMPGNTIYF.

CDR3 protein: CASSPRAGTGWNEQFF. The CDR3 coding sequence is TGTGCCAGCAGCCCACGGGCCGGGACAGGGTGGAATGAGCAGTTCTTC. The chain is built from TRBV6-2 or TRBV6-3 and TRBJ2-1; 9 nucleotides line up with TRBD1. Germline CDR1 is MNHEY and CDR2 is SVGEGT. The CDR3 runs to 16 residues. V was pared by 6 bases and J by 7 bases, with 13 bases of the junction left unmatched.

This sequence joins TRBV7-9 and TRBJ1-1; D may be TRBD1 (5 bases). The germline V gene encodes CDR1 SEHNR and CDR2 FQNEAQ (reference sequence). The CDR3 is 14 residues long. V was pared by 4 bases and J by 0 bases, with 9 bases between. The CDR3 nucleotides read TGTGCCAGCAGCTCACAGGTTTTGAACACTGAAGCTTTCTTT. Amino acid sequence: CASSSQVLNTEAFF.

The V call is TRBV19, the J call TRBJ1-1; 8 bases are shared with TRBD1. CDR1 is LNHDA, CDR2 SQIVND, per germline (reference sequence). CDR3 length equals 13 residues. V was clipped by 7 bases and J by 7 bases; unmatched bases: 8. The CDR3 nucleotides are TGTGCCAGTAACCACCCCACAGGGGGTGAAGCTTTCTTT. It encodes CASNHPTGGEAFF.

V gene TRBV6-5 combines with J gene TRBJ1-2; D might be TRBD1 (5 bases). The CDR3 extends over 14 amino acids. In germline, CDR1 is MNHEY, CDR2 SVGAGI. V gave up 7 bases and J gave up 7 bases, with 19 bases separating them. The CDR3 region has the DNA TGTGCCAGCACCGAGGGACTGGAGGGGCTTGGCTACACCTTC. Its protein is CASTEGLEGLGYTF.

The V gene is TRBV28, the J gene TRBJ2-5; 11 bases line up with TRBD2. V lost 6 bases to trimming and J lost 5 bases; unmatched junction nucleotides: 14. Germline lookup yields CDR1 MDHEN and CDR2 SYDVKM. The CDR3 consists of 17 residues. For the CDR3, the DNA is TGTGCCAGCAGCCCCCTTGGCTTAGCGGGGGGGCCGGAGACCCAGTACTTC. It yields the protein CASSPLGLAGGPETQYF.

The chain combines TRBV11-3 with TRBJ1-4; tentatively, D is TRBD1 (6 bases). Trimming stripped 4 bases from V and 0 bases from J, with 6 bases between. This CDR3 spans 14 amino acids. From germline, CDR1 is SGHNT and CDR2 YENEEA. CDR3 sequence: CASSSGATNEKLFF. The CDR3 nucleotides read TGTGCCAGCAGCTCAGGGGCAACTAATGAAAAACTGTTTTTT.

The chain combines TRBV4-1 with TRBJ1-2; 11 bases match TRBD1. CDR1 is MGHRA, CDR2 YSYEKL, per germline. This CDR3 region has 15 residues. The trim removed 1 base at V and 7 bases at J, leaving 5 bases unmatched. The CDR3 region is CASSQVSGTGGGYTF. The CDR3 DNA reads TGCGCCAGCAGCCAAGTCTCCGGGACAGGGGGTGGCTACACCTTC.

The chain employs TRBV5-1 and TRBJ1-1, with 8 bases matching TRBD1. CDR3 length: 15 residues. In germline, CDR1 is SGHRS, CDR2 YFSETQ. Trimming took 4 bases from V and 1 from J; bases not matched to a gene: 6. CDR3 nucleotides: TGCGCCAGCAGCCCGAGACAGGGGAGGAACACTGAAGCTTTCTTT. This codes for CASSPRQGRNTEAFF.

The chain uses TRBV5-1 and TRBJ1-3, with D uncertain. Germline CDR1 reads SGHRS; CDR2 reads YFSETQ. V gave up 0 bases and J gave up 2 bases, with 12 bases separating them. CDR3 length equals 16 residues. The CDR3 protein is CASSLDQANTGNTIYF. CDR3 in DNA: TGCGCCAGCAGCTTGGACCAGGCGAATACTGGAAACACCATATATTTT.

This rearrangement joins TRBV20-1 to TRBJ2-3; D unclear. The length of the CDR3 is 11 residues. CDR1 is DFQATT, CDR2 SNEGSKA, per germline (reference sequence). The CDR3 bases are TGCAGCCCTTGGGCCACAGATACGCAGTATTTT. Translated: CSPWATDTQYF.

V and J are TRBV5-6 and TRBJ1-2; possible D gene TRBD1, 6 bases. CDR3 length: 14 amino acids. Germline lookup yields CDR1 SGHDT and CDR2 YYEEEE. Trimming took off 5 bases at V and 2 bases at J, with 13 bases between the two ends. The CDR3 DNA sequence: TGTGCCAGCAGTTCTACAGGGCAGAACTATGGCTACACCTTC. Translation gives CASSSTGQNYGYTF.

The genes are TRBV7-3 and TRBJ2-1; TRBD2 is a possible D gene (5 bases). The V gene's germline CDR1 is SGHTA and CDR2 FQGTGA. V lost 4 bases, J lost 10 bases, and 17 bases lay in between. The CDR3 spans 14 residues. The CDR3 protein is CASSSGLSPGEQFF. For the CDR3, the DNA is TGTGCCAGCAGCTCTGGACTTTCCCCCGGGGAGCAGTTCTTC. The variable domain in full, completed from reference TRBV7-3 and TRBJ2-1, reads GAGVSQTPSNKVTEKGKYVELRCDPISGHTALYWYRQSLGQGPEFLIYFQGTGAADDSGLPNDRFFAVRPEGSVSTLKIQRTERGDSAVYLCASSSGLSPGEQFFGPGTRLTVL.